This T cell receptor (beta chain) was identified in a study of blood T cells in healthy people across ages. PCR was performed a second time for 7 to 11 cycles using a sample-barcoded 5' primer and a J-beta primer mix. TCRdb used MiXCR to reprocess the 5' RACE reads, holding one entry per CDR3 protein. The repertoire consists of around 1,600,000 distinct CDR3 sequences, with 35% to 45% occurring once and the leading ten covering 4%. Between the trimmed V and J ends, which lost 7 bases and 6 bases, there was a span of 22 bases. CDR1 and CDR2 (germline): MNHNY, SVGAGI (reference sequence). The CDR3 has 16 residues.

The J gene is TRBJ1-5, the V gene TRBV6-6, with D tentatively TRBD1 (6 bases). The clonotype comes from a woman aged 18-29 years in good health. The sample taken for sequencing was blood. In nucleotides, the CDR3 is TGTGCCAGCAATCCCGCCGGGGGCCGAAGGGTTCAGCCCCAGCATTTT. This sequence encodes CASNPAGGRRVQPQHF.